Listed below are T cell receptor beta chains from one sample, sequenced in a study of blood T cell repertoires in COVID-19. Clones were read by immunoSEQ multiplex PCR, and TCRdb kept only the in-frame ones, dropping some. The sample carries about 150,000 clones, under 85% recorded once. The sample was peripheral blood. The source is a man aged 55 to 70 with COVID-19, enrolled during active disease. Both conserved end residues are trimmed from each CDR3. The order of the fields is D gene, clone size, V gene, CDR3 protein. A D gene is named only where the DNA matches it firmly. The listing skips clone size in some rows; elsewhere it reads once, few, many or a size class.

D: TRBD1; size: .; V: TRBV19; CDR3: ASSNWDRVGEQY
D: TRBD1; size: .; V: TRBV19; CDR3: ASKKQGASGNQPQH
D: .; size: .; V: TRBV19; CDR3: ASSIVSRGGLAF
D: .; size: .; V: TRBV7-2; CDR3: ASSLDTLARAGGYT
D: TRBD1; size: .; V: TRBV7-2; CDR3: ASSPRTGGYEQY
D: TRBD1; size: .; V: TRBV29-1; CDR3: SVKTGETYEQY
D: .; size: .; V: TRBV9; CDR3: ASSVATGVGYNEQF
D: TRBD1; size: .; V: TRBV7-9; CDR3: ASSLATGQDQPQH
D: .; size: .; V: TRBV12-3/TRBV12-4; CDR3: ASSFGLTALDT
D: .; size: .; V: TRBV4-3; CDR3: ASSQDDRGGSNSPLH
D: .; size: .; V: TRBV7-9; CDR3: ASSPGGDEKLF
D: .; size: .; V: TRBV3-1/TRBV3-2; CDR3: ASSQDGGTGEAF
D: TRBD1; size: .; V: TRBV24-1; CDR3: ATSVQGTALNQPQH
D: TRBD1; size: .; V: TRBV27; CDR3: ASTLTGGVAEAF
D: TRBD2; size: .; V: TRBV5-8; CDR3: ASSLEGLGVYEQY
D: .; size: .; V: TRBV18; CDR3: ASSPLKNKNTEAF
D: TRBD1; size: .; V: TRBV18; CDR3: ASSPQMGQGFSF
D: TRBD1; size: .; V: TRBV5-1; CDR3: ASSLDAGGIQPQH
D: .; size: .; V: TRBV7-8; CDR3: ASSPRTAETSGNTIY
D: TRBD2; size: .; V: TRBV18; CDR3: ASSPSGGLYNEQF
D: .; size: .; V: TRBV6-2/TRBV6-3; CDR3: ASSYASGGAF
D: TRBD1; size: .; V: TRBV10-2; CDR3: ASSERQGFYNEQF
D: .; size: .; V: TRBV6-5; CDR3: ASSPPGRGGYGYT
D: .; size: few; V: TRBV3-1/TRBV3-2; CDR3: ASSQGQYGSRSGYT
D: TRBD1; size: .; V: TRBV18; CDR3: ASSRWDRGTDTQY
D: .; size: few; V: TRBV4-3; CDR3: ASGARGNNEQF
D: TRBD2; size: few; V: TRBV7-9; CDR3: ASSLGRGASLQETQY
D: .; size: .; V: TRBV6-2/TRBV6-3; CDR3: ASSPRDYGYT
D: .; size: few; V: TRBV5-4; CDR3: ASSLPGTLRGSEAF
D: .; size: .; V: TRBV4-3; CDR3: ASSQDNVSGYT
D: TRBD1; size: .; V: TRBV10-1; CDR3: ASSAPGQGLRITGNTIY
D: TRBD1; size: .; V: TRBV28; CDR3: ASSLRGTGNSPLH
D: .; size: .; V: TRBV3-1/TRBV3-2; CDR3: ASSQQAGYAKNIQY
D: TRBD1; size: .; V: TRBV5-4; CDR3: ASSTTGSQNIQY
D: .; size: few; V: TRBV5-1; CDR3: ASSLGGIYNEQF
D: .; size: .; V: TRBV11-2; CDR3: ASSAINREQF
D: TRBD1; size: .; V: TRBV12-3/TRBV12-4; CDR3: ASRHFQGGAF
D: .; size: few; V: TRBV2; CDR3: ASRGGVMVYGYT
D: TRBD1; size: .; V: TRBV18; CDR3: ASSPRGQATNEKLF